This TCR beta chain derives from a study of a mutant IDH1 vaccine in newly diagnosed glioma. As concerns this clone: Its antigen is still unknown.

Time point reported: week 5, during vaccination. Vaccinated patients received 300 ug of mutant IDH1 20-mer peptide per dose, with topical imiquimod. CDR1 and CDR2 from the germline V gene are LNHDA and SQIVND (reference sequence). V lost 3 bases and J 2 bases, leaving 8 bases between the germline ends. The CDR3 is made up of 13 amino acids. Clones were read by immunoSEQ multiplex PCR, and TCRdb kept only the in-frame ones, dropping some. The profile shows approximately 27,000 clones, 70% to 90% of them singletons. The specimen comprised PBMCs, sampled from a glioma patient whose treatment included an IDH1 peptide vaccine. The sequence came from a man aged 18 to 30 with glioma. The chain uses TRBV19 and TRBJ2-7; a possible D gene is TRBD2 (6 bases). The CDR3 protein is CASSIREAYEQYF. The CDR3 coding sequence is TGTGCCAGTAGTATCAGGGAGGCCTACGAGCAGTACTTC.